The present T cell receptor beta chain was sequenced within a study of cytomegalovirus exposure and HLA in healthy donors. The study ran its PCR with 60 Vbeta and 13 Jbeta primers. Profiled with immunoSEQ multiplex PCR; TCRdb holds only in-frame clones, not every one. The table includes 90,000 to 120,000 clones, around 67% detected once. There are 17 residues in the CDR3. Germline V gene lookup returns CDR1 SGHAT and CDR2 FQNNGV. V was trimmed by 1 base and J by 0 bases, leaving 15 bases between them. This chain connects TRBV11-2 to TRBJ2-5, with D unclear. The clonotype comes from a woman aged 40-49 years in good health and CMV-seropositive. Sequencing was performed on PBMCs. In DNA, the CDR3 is TGTGCCAGCAGCTTAGGTATAGCCCTATTGTACCAAGAGACCCAGTACTTC. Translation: CASSLGIALLYQETQYF.